This TCR beta chain stems from a study of blood T cell repertoires in COVID-19. Study-wide background: COVID-19 samples collected from the United States, Italy and Spain covered acute and convalescent phases.

V shed 6 bases and J 4 bases; nucleotides not matched to a gene: 5. Germline CDR1 SQVTM, CDR2 ANQGSEA. The CDR3 length is 14 residues. Assay: immunoSEQ multiplex PCR; the TCRdb copy retains only in-frame clones and omits some. The table lists about 25,000 clones, around nine tenths of them singletons. The receptor was isolated from a man in his 70s with active COVID-19. Sequencing used peripheral blood. V is TRBV29-1 and J is TRBJ2-1; 11 nucleotides align to TRBD1. CDR3 sequence: CSVPGQGVYNEQFF. For the CDR3, the DNA is TGCAGCGTCCCGGGACAGGGGGTTTACAATGAGCAGTTCTTC.